This T cell receptor (beta chain) was observed in a study of tumor-infiltrating lymphocytes in primary liver carcinoma. Study context: Samples yielded about 3.65 to 8 million productive TCRbeta reads, similar across tissue types. The study, taken as a whole, reports: The top-250-clone fraction was significantly higher in tumors than in blood (p = 0.039). Compared with tumor region pairs, tumor-adjacent and tumor-blood pairs overlapped less.

Germline V gene sequence: CDR1 SGHRS, CDR2 YFSETQ. Trimming cost V 0 bases and J 7 bases, with 13 bases left between them. The CDR3 is made up of 15 amino acids. Making TCR beta cDNA involved around 510 ng total RNA and a constant-region primer. Three nested multiplex PCR rounds of slightly modified ARM-PCR generated TCR beta libraries. Each of the first two PCR rounds ran 9 to 11 cycles with TRBV1-TRBV30 forward and C-beta reverse primers. TCRdb re-called the multiplex PCR reads through MiXCR, storing one row per CDR3 protein. The sample records approximately 80,000 distinct CDR3 sequences, approximately 62% being singletons. This clonotype came up many times. Its antigen is not identified. Starting material for RNA and DNA co-extraction consisted of 20-30 mg of unsorted bulk tissue. At sampling, these chronic HBV carriers had received no treatment.

The chain has TRBV5-1 and TRBJ1-4, with D possibly being TRBD1 (5 bases). Sequencing used tumor-adjacent normal liver tissue. The origin of this receptor is a man aged 40-49 years with primary liver carcinoma and hepatitis B virus infection. CDR3 nucleotide sequence: TGCGCCAGCAGCTTGGATCCGGGACTGGCTGAAAAACTGTTTTTT. Translating gives CASSLDPGLAEKLFF.